The rows below give T cell receptor beta chains drawn from one sample of a study of regulatory T cells in long-lasting Graves disease. TCRdb reprocessed the multiplex PCR reads with MiXCR, giving one entry per CDR3 protein. Among about 400,000 distinct CDR3 sequences listed, about 15% were seen once. The data were also submitted as part of a second study, on T cells in Graves' hyperthyroidism and ophthalmopathy.

The input for sequencing was peripheral blood mononuclear cells (PBMCs), taken at new diagnosis, from a patient treated with antithyroid drugs. The receptors come from a woman aged 40 to 50 with Graves disease. The CDR3 runs from the conserved cysteine through the conserved F or W. The D gene is left open where the match is weak. Size tells how often a clone was seen (once, few, many) or the class of an expanded clone, and some rows leave it out.

TRBJ1-1 many - TRBV11-3 CASSPVLHPSTEAFF TGTGCCAGCAGCCCGGTACTACACCCCAGCACTGAAGCTTTCTTT
TRBJ2-1 few TRBD2 TRBV7-6 CASSLAGLAFYNEQFF TGTGCCAGCAGCTTGGCGGGACTAGCGTTTTACAATGAGCAGTTCTTC
TRBJ1-5 - - TRBV19 CASSWTQGGNQPQHF TGTGCCAGTAGTTGGACCCAGGGAGGCAATCAGCCCCAGCATTTT
TRBJ1-1 many - TRBV10-1 CASSDHGMNTEAFF TGCGCCAGCAGTGACCACGGCATGAACACTGAAGCTTTCTTT
TRBJ2-3 few - TRBV19 CASSISAGGDTQYF TGTGCCAGTAGTATATCGGCAGGTGGAGATACGCAGTATTTT
TRBJ2-2 many - TRBV27 CASKPLGDTGELFF TGTGCCAGCAAGCCCCTCGGGGACACCGGGGAGCTGTTTTTT
TRBJ1-3 - TRBD1 TRBV5-1 CAGSPDRAGNTIYF TGCGCCGGCAGCCCGGACAGGGCGGGAAACACCATATATTTT
TRBJ1-5 few - TRBV2 CASSEEIIQPQHF TGTGCCAGCAGCGAGGAGATTATACAGCCCCAGCATTTT
TRBJ2-7 few - TRBV30 CAWKGVQVPFYEQYF TGTGCCTGGAAGGGCGTGCAGGTACCTTTCTACGAGCAGTACTTC
TRBJ2-3 many - TRBV5-1 CASSLDREADTQYF TGCGCCAGCAGCTTGGACAGGGAAGCAGATACGCAGTATTTT
TRBJ1-3 few - TRBV9 CASSVQLQGPERDTIYF TGTGCCAGCAGCGTACAACTACAGGGACCCGAACGGGACACCATATATTTT
TRBJ1-4 few TRBD1 TRBV4-3 CASSQATGVNEKLFF TGCGCCAGCAGCCAAGCGACAGGGGTTAATGAAAAACTGTTTTTT
TRBJ2-2 many TRBD2 TRBV7-8 CASSSPRLAVKLQNTGELFF TGTGCCAGCAGCTCCCCTAGACTAGCGGTAAAGCTTCAGAACACCGGGGAGCTGTTTTTT
TRBJ2-7 - - TRBV29-1 CSVEDGGGYKQYF TGCAGCGTTGAAGATGGAGGGGGCTACAAGCAGTACTTC
TRBJ1-1 many TRBD1 TRBV12-3/TRBV12-4 CASSTGQGLWEAFF TGTGCCAGCAGCACAGGACAGGGCTTATGGGAAGCTTTCTTT
TRBJ2-7 - - TRBV20-1 CSAIGDTYEQYF TGCAGTGCTATCGGGGACACCTACGAGCAGTACTTC
TRBJ2-5 - TRBD2 TRBV5-1 CASSLGAGGRLGETQYF TGCGCCAGCAGCTTGGGAGCGGGAGGCCGTCTCGGGGAGACCCAGTACTTC
TRBJ2-5 - TRBD2 TRBV5-1 CASSGGLAGPQETQYF TGCGCCAGCAGCGGGGGACTAGCGGGGCCCCAAGAGACCCAGTACTTC